One sample yielded the 2 T cell receptor beta chains listed below, sequenced in a study of identifying expanded T cells in peripheral blood. The assay was immunoSEQ multiplex PCR, and TCRdb's table has in-frame clones only and misses some. The sample has about 85,000 clones; 88% are singletons. The source material was blood. These receptors were obtained from a person aged 18 to 75 in good health.

The V and J genes are TRBV12-2 and TRBJ2-1; the tabulated D call, TRBD2, remains unverified against the DNA. TRBV12-2 is annotated as a pseudogene. This CDR3 has 16 residues. CDR3 nucleotides: TGTGCAAGTCGCTTAGAGCGCGGGAGCTCCTACAATGAGCAGTTCTTC. It is translated as CASRLERGSSYNEQFF.

The chain has TRBV14 and TRBJ1-4; D perhaps matches TRBD1 (5 bases). The CDR3 length is 17 residues. V lost 0 bases and J 4 bases, leaving 15 bases between the germline ends. Germline V gives CDR1 SGHDN, CDR2 FVKESK. The CDR3 DNA sequence: TGTGCCAGCAGCCAAGAACTTACGGGGACCCATAATGAAAAACTGTTTTTT. It codes for CASSQELTGTHNEKLFF.